Listed below are T cell receptor beta chains from one sample, sequenced in a study of beta chain features in type 1 diabetes. Clones were sequenced by immunoSEQ multiplex PCR, and TCRdb holds only the in-frame ones, with some missing. The table lists 810,000 or so clones, roughly 15% of them singletons. The specimen was naive CD4+ T cells from blood. These receptors all stem from a woman between 18 and 29 years old in good health. The CDR3 runs from the conserved cysteine through the conserved F or W. The D gene is left open where the match is weak. Clone size is given for some rows only: seen once, a few or many times, or a class if the clone is expanded.

CASSEAVYNEQFF	TGTGCCAGCAGCGAGGCCGTCTACAATGAGCAGTTCTTC	NA	13	TRBV9	TRBJ2-1	NA
CASSQFSPYEQYF	TGTGCCAGCAGCCAATTTTCCCCCTACGAGCAGTACTTC	NA	13	TRBV16	TRBJ2-7	NA
CSASTGYEQYF	TGCAGTGCTAGTACGGGTTACGAGCAGTACTTC	NA	11	TRBV20-1	TRBJ2-7	few
CASSLSGSYNEQFF	TGTGCCAGCAGTTTAAGCGGTTCCTACAATGAGCAGTTCTTC	NA	14	TRBV28	TRBJ2-1	NA
CASSARDRVAYEQYF	TGCGCCAGCAGCGCCCGGGACAGGGTAGCCTACGAGCAGTACTTC	TRBD1	15	TRBV5-1	TRBJ2-7	NA
CASGRVGLAGVYSYNEQFF	TGTGCCAGCGGAAGAGTCGGACTAGCGGGAGTTTACTCCTACAATGAGCAGTTCTTC	TRBD2	19	TRBV7-9	TRBJ2-1	few
CASSLGISRTYNEQFF	TGTGCCAGCAGCTTAGGGATTAGTCGGACCTACAATGAGCAGTTCTTC	NA	16	TRBV11-3	TRBJ2-1	few
CASSAGRSQETQYF	TGTGCCAGCAGCGCCGGGAGGTCCCAAGAGACCCAGTACTTC	TRBD2	14	TRBV5-4	TRBJ2-5	few
CASSFEALPNEQYF	TGTGCCAGCAGCTTCGAGGCGTTGCCTAACGAGCAGTACTTC	NA	14	TRBV7-2	TRBJ2-7	NA
CASSLPTGVGDEAFF	TGCGCCAGCAGCTTACCGACAGGGGTTGGTGATGAAGCTTTCTTT	TRBD1	15	TRBV5-1	TRBJ1-1	NA
CASSLGIPGGALTDTQYF	TGTGCCAGCAGCTTGGGAATCCCAGGGGGCGCATTGACAGATACGCAGTATTTT	TRBD1	18	TRBV5-4	TRBJ2-3	NA
CASSGGTMGSPLHF	TGTGCCAGCAGCGGCGGGACAATGGGTTCACCCCTCCACTTT	NA	14	TRBV7-2	TRBJ1-6	few
CASISDGWTSSYEQYF	TGTGCCAGCATTTCCGACGGATGGACAAGCTCCTACGAGCAGTACTTC	NA	16	TRBV28	TRBJ2-7	NA
CATSRDTLYEQYF	TGTGCCACCAGCAGAGACACGCTCTACGAGCAGTACTTC	NA	13	TRBV15	TRBJ2-7	few
CASSSIVGQGTGANVLTF	TGTGCCAGCAGCTCAATCGTGGGACAGGGAACTGGGGCCAACGTCCTGACTTTC	TRBD1	18	TRBV7-9	TRBJ2-6	NA
CASSPGNQGTSGDNEQFF	TGCGCCAGCAGCCCAGGAAACCAAGGGACTAGCGGGGACAATGAGCAGTTCTTC	TRBD2	18	TRBV4-3	TRBJ2-1	few
CASSPSPGGAGTGELFF	TGTGCCAGCAGCCCCTCGCCGGGGGGCGCAGGCACCGGGGAGCTGTTTTTT	NA	17	TRBV7-8	TRBJ2-2	NA
CASSQTKGLAGGNEQFF	TGTGCCAGCAGCCAAACAAAGGGACTAGCGGGAGGGAATGAGCAGTTCTTC	TRBD2	17	TRBV4-2	TRBJ2-1	NA
CSVLIRSYNEQFF	TGCAGCGTTTTGATCCGCTCCTACAATGAGCAGTTCTTC	NA	13	TRBV29-1	TRBJ2-1	NA
CASSLAGIADTDTQYF	TGTGCCAGCAGCTTAGCTGGGATAGCGGACACAGATACGCAGTATTTT	NA	16	TRBV7-2	TRBJ2-3	NA
CSATTTGITYEQYF	TGCAGCGCCACGACGACAGGGATTACCTACGAGCAGTACTTC	TRBD1	14	TRBV29-1	TRBJ2-7	NA
CASSLARTGANVLTF	TGTGCCAGCAGTTTAGCCAGGACTGGGGCCAACGTCCTGACTTTC	NA	15	TRBV27	TRBJ2-6	NA
CASSLSQGRMDTQYF	TGCGCCAGCAGCTTGTCACAGGGGAGAATGGATACGCAGTATTTT	TRBD1	15	TRBV5-1	TRBJ2-3	few
CASSLDLAGIQETQYF	TGTGCCAGCAGCTTAGATCTAGCGGGGATCCAAGAGACCCAGTACTTC	TRBD2	16	TRBV7-9	TRBJ2-5	NA
CASRDRSRGYTQYF	TGTGCCAGCAGGGACCGGTCACGGGGATATACGCAGTATTTT	NA	14	TRBV7-2	TRBJ2-3	NA
CASSQDHGTGTYGYTF	TGCGCCAGCAGCCAAGACCACGGGACAGGGACCTATGGCTACACCTTC	TRBD1	16	TRBV4-3	TRBJ1-2	few
CASSLIAAGIINEQFF	TGTGCCAGCAGTTTAATTGCGGCGGGAATCATCAATGAGCAGTTCTTC	NA	16	TRBV28	TRBJ2-1	few
CASSVAGREHEQFF	TGTGCCAGCAGCGTAGCTGGGCGGGAGCATGAGCAGTTCTTC	TRBD2	14	TRBV9	TRBJ2-1	NA
CASSLGGSDTQYF	TGTGCCAGCAGCCTTGGCGGATCAGATACGCAGTATTTT	NA	13	TRBV7-2	TRBJ2-3	NA
CASSESHSYGYTF	TGTGCCAGCAGCGAAAGTCACAGCTATGGCTACACCTTC	NA	13	TRBV9	TRBJ1-2	NA
CASSPGQAGTGELFF	TGCGCCAGCAGTCCGGGACAGGCGGGCACCGGGGAGCTGTTTTTT	TRBD1	15	TRBV5-1	TRBJ2-2	few
CASSPQGLTQYF	TGTGCCAGCAGTCCCCAGGGACTTACGCAGTATTTT	NA	12	TRBV27	TRBJ2-3	NA
CASSQVADSKGKGYQPQHF	TGTGCCAGCAGCCAAGTCGCAGACAGTAAAGGAAAGGGGTATCAGCCCCAGCATTTT	NA	19	TRBV4-2	TRBJ1-5	few
CASSLVVSLDRQETQYF	TGTGCCAGCAGCTTAGTGGTTTCGTTGGACAGACAAGAGACCCAGTACTTC	NA	17	TRBV7-9	TRBJ2-5	few
CASKVVGGLSYEQYF	TGCGCCAGCAAAGTCGTGGGAGGGCTTTCCTACGAGCAGTACTTC	TRBD2	15	TRBV5-1	TRBJ2-7	few
CASSYRQGEGAQYF	TGCGCCAGCAGCTACCGACAGGGGGAGGGCGCGCAGTACTTC	TRBD1	14	TRBV5-1	TRBJ2-7	NA
CASSPLGIEADTQYF	TGTGCCAGCTCACCACTCGGTATAGAAGCAGATACGCAGTATTTT	NA	15	TRBV18	TRBJ2-3	NA
CASNPAGDEDTQYF	TGTGCCAGCAACCCAGCGGGAGATGAGGATACGCAGTATTTT	TRBD2	14	TRBV7-9	TRBJ2-3	NA
CASSQTKYEQYF	TGTGCCAGCTCCCAAACTAAGTACGAGCAGTACTTC	NA	12	TRBV28	TRBJ2-7	few
CASSTRMSGANVLTF	TGTGCCAGCAGCACTAGGATGTCTGGGGCCAACGTCCTGACTTTC	NA	15	TRBV5-4	TRBJ2-6	once
CASSARQDMNTEAFF	TGTGCCAGCTCAGCTCGACAGGACATGAACACTGAAGCTTTCTTT	NA	15	TRBV18	TRBJ1-1	NA
CASSFVAGGDTQYF	TGCGCCAGCAGCTTCGTAGCGGGAGGGGATACGCAGTATTTT	TRBD2	14	TRBV5-1	TRBJ2-3	few
CASAQTSGSTGELFF	TGCGCCAGCGCACAGACTAGCGGGAGCACCGGGGAGCTGTTTTTT	TRBD2	15	TRBV5-1	TRBJ2-2	NA
CASSLGRYSGTDTQYF	TGTGCCAGCAGCTTGGGACGGTATTCTGGCACAGATACGCAGTATTTT	NA	16	TRBV5-8	TRBJ2-3	few
CASSPSSGTGDEQYF	TGTGCCAGCTCACCATCATCCGGGACAGGGGACGAGCAGTACTTC	TRBD1	15	TRBV18	TRBJ2-7	NA
CASSGQGIGYTF	TGTGCCAGCAGTGGACAGGGGATTGGCTACACCTTC	TRBD1	12	TRBV25-1	TRBJ1-2	few
CASSPSEKLFF	TGTGCCAGCAGCCCCAGCGAAAAACTGTTTTTT	NA	11	TRBV28	TRBJ1-4	few
CASSFKGEQYF	TGTGCCAGCAGTTTCAAGGGGGAGCAGTACTTC	NA	11	TRBV28	TRBJ2-7	NA
CASSRRLPFRYIGNEQFF	TGTGCCAGCAGCAGACGACTCCCTTTTCGGTATATCGGCAATGAGCAGTTCTTC	NA	18	TRBV21-1	TRBJ2-1	NA
CASGGPYEQYF	TGTGCCAGCGGAGGGCCCTACGAGCAGTACTTC	NA	11	TRBV2	TRBJ2-7	NA
CASARRAGTGELFF	TGTGCCAGCGCCCGAAGGGCGGGCACCGGGGAGCTGTTTTTT	NA	14	TRBV11-2	TRBJ2-2	few
CASSFGQGGNEKLFF	TGTGCCAGCAGTTTCGGGCAGGGAGGAAATGAAAAACTGTTTTTT	NA	15	TRBV27	TRBJ1-4	NA
CASYGLAGGPVSDTQYF	TGTGCCAGCTACGGACTAGCGGGAGGGCCAGTCTCAGATACGCAGTATTTT	TRBD2	17	TRBV27	TRBJ2-3	few
CASSQDGMNTEAFF	TGTGCCAGCAGCCAAGATGGCATGAACACTGAAGCTTTCTTT	NA	14	TRBV14	TRBJ1-1	NA